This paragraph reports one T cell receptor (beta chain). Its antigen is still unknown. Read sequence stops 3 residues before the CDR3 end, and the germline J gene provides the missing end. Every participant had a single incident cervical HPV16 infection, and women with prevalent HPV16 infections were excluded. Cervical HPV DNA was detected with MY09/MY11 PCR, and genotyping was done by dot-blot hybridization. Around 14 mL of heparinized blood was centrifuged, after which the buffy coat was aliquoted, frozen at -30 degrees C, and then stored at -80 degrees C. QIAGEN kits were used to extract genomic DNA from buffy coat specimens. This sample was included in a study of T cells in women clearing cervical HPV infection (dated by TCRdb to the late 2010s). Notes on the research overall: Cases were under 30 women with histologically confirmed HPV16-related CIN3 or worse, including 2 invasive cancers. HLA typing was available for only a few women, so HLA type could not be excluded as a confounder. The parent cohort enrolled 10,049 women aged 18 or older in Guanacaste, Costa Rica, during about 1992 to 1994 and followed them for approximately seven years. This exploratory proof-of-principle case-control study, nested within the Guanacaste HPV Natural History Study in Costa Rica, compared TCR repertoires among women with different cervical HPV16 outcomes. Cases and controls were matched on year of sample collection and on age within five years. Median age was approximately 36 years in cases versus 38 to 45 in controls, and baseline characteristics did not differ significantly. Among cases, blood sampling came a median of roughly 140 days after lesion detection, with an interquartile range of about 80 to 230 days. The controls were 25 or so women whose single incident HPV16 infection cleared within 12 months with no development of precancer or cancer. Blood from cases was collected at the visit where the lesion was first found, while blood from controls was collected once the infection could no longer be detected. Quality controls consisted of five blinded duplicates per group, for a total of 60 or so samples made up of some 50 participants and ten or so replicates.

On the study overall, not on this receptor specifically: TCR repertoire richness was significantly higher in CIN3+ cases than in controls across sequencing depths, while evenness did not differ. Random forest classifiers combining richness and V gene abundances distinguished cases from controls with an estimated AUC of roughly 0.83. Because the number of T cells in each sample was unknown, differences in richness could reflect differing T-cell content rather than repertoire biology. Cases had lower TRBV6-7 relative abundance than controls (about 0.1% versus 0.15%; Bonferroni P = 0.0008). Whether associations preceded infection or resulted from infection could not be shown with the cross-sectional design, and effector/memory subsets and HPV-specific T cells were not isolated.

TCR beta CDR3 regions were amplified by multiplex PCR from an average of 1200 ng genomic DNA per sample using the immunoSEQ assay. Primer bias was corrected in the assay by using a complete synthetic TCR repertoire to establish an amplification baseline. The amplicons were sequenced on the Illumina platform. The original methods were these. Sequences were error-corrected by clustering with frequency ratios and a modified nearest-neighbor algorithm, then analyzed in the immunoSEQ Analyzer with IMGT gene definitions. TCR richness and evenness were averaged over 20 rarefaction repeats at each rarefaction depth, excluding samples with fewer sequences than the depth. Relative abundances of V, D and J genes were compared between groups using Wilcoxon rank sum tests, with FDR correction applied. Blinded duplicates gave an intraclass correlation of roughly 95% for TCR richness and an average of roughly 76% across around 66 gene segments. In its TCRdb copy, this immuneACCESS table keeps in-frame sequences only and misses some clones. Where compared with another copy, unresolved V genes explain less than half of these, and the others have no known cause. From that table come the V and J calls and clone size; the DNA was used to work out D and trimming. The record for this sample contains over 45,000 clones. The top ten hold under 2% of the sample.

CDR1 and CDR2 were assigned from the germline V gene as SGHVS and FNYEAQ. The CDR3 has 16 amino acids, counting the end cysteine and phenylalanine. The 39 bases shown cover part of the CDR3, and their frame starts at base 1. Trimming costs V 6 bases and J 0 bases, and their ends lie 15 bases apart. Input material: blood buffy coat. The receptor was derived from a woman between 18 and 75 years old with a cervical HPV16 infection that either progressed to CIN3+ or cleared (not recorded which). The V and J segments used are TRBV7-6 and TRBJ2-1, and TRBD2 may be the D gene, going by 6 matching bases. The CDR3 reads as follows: CASRLGGVSSYNEQFF. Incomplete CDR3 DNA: TGTGCCAGCAGATTGGGGGGAGTCAGCTCCTACAATGAG.